The 5 T cell receptor beta chains in this list originate from one sample, sequenced in a study of cytomegalovirus exposure and HLA in healthy donors (dated by TCRdb to 2015 to 2018). Preparation of the library involved the immunoSEQ multiplex PCR assay. TCRdb retrieved this table from immuneACCESS and kept in-frame rearrangements only. Not all clones are present; in checked studies, unresolved V genes account for under half, and no reason is known for the remainder. The sample table lists some 150,000 clones, approximately 89% of them with a count of one. About 0.7% of the sample comes from the top ten. The source material was PBMCs. These receptors were taken from a man younger than 35 in good health and CMV-seronegative.

Worth noting for this clone: Other nucleotide sequences in the sample specify the same CDR3. The chain carries TRBV5-6 and TRBJ2-7; the D gene is possibly TRBD1 (5 bases). Deletions cut 0 bases from V and 0 bases from J, with 7 bases between. The CDR3 extends over 14 amino acids. Germline assignment: CDR1 SGHDT and CDR2 YYEEEE. CDR3 bases: TGTGCCAGCAGCTTGGGGGGCAGCTCCTACGAGCAGTACTTC. Protein product: CASSLGGSSYEQYF.

The J gene is TRBJ2-1, the V gene TRBV7-9; D unclear. Per the germline V gene, CDR1 is SEHNR and CDR2 is FQNEAQ (reference sequence). Trimming left V 5 bases short and J 3 bases short, with 8 bases between. This CDR3 spans 13 amino acids. The chain's CDR3 is CASSRADYNEQFF. In nucleotides, the CDR3 is TGTGCCAGCAGCCGAGCTGACTACAATGAGCAGTTCTTC.

This rearrangement joins TRBV19 to TRBJ1-2, with 10 bases identical to TRBD1. There are 14 residues in the CDR3. Germline V lookup: CDR1 LNHDA, CDR2 SQIVND (reference sequence). V dropped 4 bases and J dropped 7; count of bases not matched to a gene: 6. CDR3 sequence (DNA): TGTGCCAGTAGTAGAACCGGGACAGGGGCTGGCTACACCTTC. Residues: CASSRTGTGAGYTF.

The chain combines TRBV4-1 with TRBJ2-1; 7 bases map to TRBD2. The CDR3 covers 19 residues. V lost 0 bases and J lost 0; bases outside the gene matches: 11. CDR1 is MGHRA and CDR2 is YSYEKL in the germline V gene. Here the CDR3 DNA reads TGCGCCAGCAGCCAAGATCCTCCGGCGGGAGCCGGCTCCTACAATGAGCAGTTCTTC. It is translated as CASSQDPPAGAGSYNEQFF.

J is TRBJ2-1 and V is TRBV30, with 10 bases identical to TRBD1. Germline CDR1 reads GTSNPN; CDR2 reads SVGIG (reference sequence). CDR3 length equals 17 residues. V dropped 3 bases and J dropped 1; count of bases not matched to a gene: 9. Here the CDR3 DNA reads TGTGCCTGGAGGGGAGACAGGGGGCTAGCGTCCTACAATGAGCAGTTCTTC. Translated: CAWRGDRGLASYNEQFF.